This TCR beta chain is from a study of T cells after yellow fever vaccination. TCRdb re-called the 5' RACE reads through MiXCR, storing one row per CDR3 protein. The sample includes around 300,000 distinct CDR3 sequences, about 4% of them seen just once. CDR1 and CDR2 from the germline V gene are MNHEY and SVGAGI. There are 14 residues in the CDR3. With V trimmed by 7 bases and J by 2 bases, 6 bases remained unmatched. The sequence derives from a young man who received the YFV17D yellow fever vaccine. Source: PBMCs, taken 5 days after the yellow fever booster vaccination. The V call is TRBV6-5, the J call TRBJ2-7, with TRBD1 matching 9 bases. CDR3 coding DNA: TGTGCCAGCAAAAGAGGACAGGGGCCCTACGAGCAGTACTTC. Protein sequence: CASKRGQGPYEQYF.